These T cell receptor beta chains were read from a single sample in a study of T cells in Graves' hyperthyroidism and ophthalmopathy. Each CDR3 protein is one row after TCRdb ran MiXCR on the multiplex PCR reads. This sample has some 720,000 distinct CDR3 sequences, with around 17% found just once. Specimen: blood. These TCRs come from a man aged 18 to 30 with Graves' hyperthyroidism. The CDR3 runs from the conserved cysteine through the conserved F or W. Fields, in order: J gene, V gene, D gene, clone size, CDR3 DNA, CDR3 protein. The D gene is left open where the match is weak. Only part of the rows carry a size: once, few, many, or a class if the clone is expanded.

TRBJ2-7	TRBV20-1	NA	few	TGCAGTGCAACCGAAACGGACGGGTTAAGCTCCTACGAGCAGTACTTC	CSATETDGLSSYEQYF
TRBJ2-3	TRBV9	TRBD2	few	TGTGCCAGCAGCGTAGCGTCGACTAGCGGAGGCACAGATACGCAGTATTTT	CASSVASTSGGTDTQYF
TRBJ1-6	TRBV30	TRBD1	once	TGTGCCTGGAGTAGGGGGCGCGGAGATTCACCCCTCCACTTT	CAWSRGRGDSPLHF
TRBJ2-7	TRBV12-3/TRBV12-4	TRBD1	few	TGTGCCAGCAGTTTAGAGCAATTGGGGACAGGACACTACGAGCAGTACTTC	CASSLEQLGTGHYEQYF
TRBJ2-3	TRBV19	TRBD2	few	TGTGCCAGTAGTGAATCTAGCGGGAGTACGCAGTATTTT	CASSESSGSTQYF
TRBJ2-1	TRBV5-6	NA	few	TGTGCCAGCAGGGGGGCGGGTCAGGGAAATGAGCAGTTCTTC	CASRGAGQGNEQFF
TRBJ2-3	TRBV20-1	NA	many	TGCAGTGCCCGGATGCCTCCAGATACGCAGTATTTT	CSARMPPDTQYF
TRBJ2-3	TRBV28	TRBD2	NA	TGTGCCAGCAGTCCCTCACTAGCGGTTAGCACAGATACGCAGTATTTT	CASSPSLAVSTDTQYF
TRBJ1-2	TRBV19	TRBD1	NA	TGTGCCAGTAAACAGGGGGCGCGAGGCTACACCTTC	CASKQGARGYTF
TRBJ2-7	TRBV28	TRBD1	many	TGTGCCAGCAGGTTGGGAAATATTCGGACAGGGACTTACGAGCAGTACTTC	CASRLGNIRTGTYEQYF
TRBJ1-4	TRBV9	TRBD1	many	TGTGCCAGCAGCGTTGGACAGGGGGAAAAACTGTTTTTT	CASSVGQGEKLFF
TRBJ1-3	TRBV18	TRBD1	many	TGTGCCAGCTCACCACCGACAGGGCCTGGAAACACCATATATTTT	CASSPPTGPGNTIYF
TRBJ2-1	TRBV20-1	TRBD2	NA	TGCAGTGCTAGAGATCTGGGCGGGAGCCGAAATGAGCAGTTCTTC	CSARDLGGSRNEQFF
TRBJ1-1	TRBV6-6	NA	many	TGTGCCAGCAGTTACTACGGGAGGAACACTGAAGCTTTCTTT	CASSYYGRNTEAFF
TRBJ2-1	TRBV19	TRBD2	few	TGTGCCAGTAGTCTGACTAGCGGGAGGCCTTCTTTTAATGAGCAGTTCTTC	CASSLTSGRPSFNEQFF
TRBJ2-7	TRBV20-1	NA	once	TGCAGTGCTAGAGTTCGCGCGACAGGTCTTTCCTACGAGCAGTACTTC	CSARVRATGLSYEQYF
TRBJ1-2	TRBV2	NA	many	TGTGCCAGCTATGGCCCGGGACCCAAAGGGGACTATGGCTACACCTTC	CASYGPGPKGDYGYTF
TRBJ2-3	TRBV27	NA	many	TGTGCCAGCAGGACACGCCGCGGGACAGAGACAGATACGCAGTATTTT	CASRTRRGTETDTQYF
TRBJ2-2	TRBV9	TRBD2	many	TGTGCCAGCAGCGTTAGCGGGAGAGAGGGCGGGGAGCTGTTTTTT	CASSVSGREGGELFF
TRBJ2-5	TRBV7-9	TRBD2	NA	TGTGCCACCCATAGCGGGAGGTATCGAGAGACCCGGTACTTC	CATHSGRYRETRYF
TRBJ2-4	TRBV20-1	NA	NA	TGCAGTGCTAGAGATAAGGTCTCGGTCCCCCGGGACATTCAGTACTTC	CSARDKVSVPRDIQYF
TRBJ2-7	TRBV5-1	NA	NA	TGCGCCAGCAGCGCGGCCAGTGTGGACGAGCAGTACTTC	CASSAASVDEQYF
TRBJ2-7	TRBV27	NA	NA	TGTGCCAGTTCGGGGGTCCGGGGCGAGCAGTACTTC	CASSGVRGEQYF
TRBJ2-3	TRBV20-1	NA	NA	TGCAGTGCTAGAGATTTTCTTAACAGGGGCACAGATACGCAGTATTTT	CSARDFLNRGTDTQYF
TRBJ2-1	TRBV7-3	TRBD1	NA	TGTGCCAGCAGCTTATGGGGGGGACAGGGACCTTTGGGGTTCTTC	CASSLWGGQGPLGFF
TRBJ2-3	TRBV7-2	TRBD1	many	TGTGCCAGCAGCTCCACCGGGACAGGCACAGATACGCAGTATTTT	CASSSTGTGTDTQYF
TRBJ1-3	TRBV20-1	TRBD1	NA	TGCAGTGGGAGAGGGGGCACTGGAAACACCATATATTTT	CSGRGGTGNTIYF
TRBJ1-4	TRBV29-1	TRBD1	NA	TGCAGCGTTGGTGCTCCAGGGGGCGCAAGTGAAAAACTGTTTTTT	CSVGAPGGASEKLFF
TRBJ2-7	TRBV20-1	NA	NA	TGCAGTGCTAGTGATGGTCGGCGCTCCTACGAGCAGTACTTC	CSASDGRRSYEQYF
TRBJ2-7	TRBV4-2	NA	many	TGTGCCAGCAGCCAACTCCGGGCTTACGAGCAGTACTTC	CASSQLRAYEQYF
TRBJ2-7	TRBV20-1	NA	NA	TGCAGTGCTAGAGGGGAAAGGACACCGGCCTACGAGCAGTACTTC	CSARGERTPAYEQYF
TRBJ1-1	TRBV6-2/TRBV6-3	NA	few	TGTGCCAGCAGTTACATCAGTACCGAAGCTTTCTTT	CASSYISTEAFF
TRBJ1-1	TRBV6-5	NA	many	TGTGCCAGCAGTTACTCGGGGGGCTTGAACACTGAAGCTTTCTTT	CASSYSGGLNTEAFF
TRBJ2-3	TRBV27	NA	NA	TGTGCCAGCCTCAGGGGTCTCACAGATACGCAGTATTTT	CASLRGLTDTQYF
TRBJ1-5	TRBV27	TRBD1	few	TGTGCCAGCAGTGACAGGGGGTACCAGCCCCAGCATTTT	CASSDRGYQPQHF
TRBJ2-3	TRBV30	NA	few	TGTGCCTGGAGTGTCGCAGGGATCCGCACAGATACGCAGTATTTT	CAWSVAGIRTDTQYF
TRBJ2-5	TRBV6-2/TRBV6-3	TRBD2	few	TGTGCCAGCAGTTACTCGCTAGCGGGAGAGACCCAGTACTTC	CASSYSLAGETQYF
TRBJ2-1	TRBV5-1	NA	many	TGTGCCAGCCGCGGCAATGAGCAGTTCTTC	CASRGNEQFF
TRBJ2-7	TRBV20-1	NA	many	TGCAGTGCTAGAGATCTTACAACACCTCGGGACGAGCAGTACTTC	CSARDLTTPRDEQYF
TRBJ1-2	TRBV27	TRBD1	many	TGTGCCAGCAGTCTCTTGACAGGGCTCGGCTACACCTTC	CASSLLTGLGYTF
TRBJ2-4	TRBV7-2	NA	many	TGTGCCAGCAGCTTAGGGAGACCGCTCGGGAACATTCAGTACTTC	CASSLGRPLGNIQYF
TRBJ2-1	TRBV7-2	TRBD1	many	TGTGCCAGCAGTTTACTCCGGGACAGGGGACATGAGCAGTTCTTC	CASSLLRDRGHEQFF
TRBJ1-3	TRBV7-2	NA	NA	TGTGCCAGCAGCTTCTTTGGGACCCACTCTGGAAACACCATATATTTT	CASSFFGTHSGNTIYF
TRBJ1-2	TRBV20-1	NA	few	TGCAGTGCGAGGGGCAGCCCGGGGAGGAGCTACACCTTC	CSARGSPGRSYTF
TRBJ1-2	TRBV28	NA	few	TGTGCCAGCACCTCAGGGGCCCGCGGCTACACCTTC	CASTSGARGYTF